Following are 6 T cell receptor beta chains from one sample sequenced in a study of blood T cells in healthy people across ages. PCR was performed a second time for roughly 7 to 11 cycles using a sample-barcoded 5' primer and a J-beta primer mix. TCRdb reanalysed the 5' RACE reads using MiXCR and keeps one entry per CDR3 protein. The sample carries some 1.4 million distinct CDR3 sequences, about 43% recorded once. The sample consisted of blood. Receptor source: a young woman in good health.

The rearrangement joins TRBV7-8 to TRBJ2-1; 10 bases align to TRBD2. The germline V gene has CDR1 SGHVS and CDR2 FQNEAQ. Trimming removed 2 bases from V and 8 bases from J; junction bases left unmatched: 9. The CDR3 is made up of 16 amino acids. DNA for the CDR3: TGTGCCAGCAGCTTAAACGGGGCTAGCGGGAGCTATGAGCAGTTCTTC. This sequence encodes CASSLNGASGSYEQFF.

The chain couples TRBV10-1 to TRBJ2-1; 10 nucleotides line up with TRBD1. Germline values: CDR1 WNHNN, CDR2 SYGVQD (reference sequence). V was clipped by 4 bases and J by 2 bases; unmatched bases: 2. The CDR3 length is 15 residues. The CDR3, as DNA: TGCGCCAGCAGTGTCGGGACAGGGGCCTACAATGAGCAGTTCTTC. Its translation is CASSVGTGAYNEQFF.

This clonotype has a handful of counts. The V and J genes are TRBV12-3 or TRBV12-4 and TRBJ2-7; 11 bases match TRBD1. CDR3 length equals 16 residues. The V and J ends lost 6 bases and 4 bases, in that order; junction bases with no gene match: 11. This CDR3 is CASSLLPGQGVYEQYF. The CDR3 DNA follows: TGTGCCAGCAGCTTACTCCCGGGACAGGGGGTATACGAGCAGTACTTC.

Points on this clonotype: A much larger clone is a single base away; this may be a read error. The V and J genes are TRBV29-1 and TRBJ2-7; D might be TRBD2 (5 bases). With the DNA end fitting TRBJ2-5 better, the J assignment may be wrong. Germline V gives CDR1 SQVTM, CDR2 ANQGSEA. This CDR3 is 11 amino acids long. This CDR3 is CGVDGVQTQYF. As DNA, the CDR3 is TGCGGCGTTGACGGGGTGCAGACCCAGTACTTC.

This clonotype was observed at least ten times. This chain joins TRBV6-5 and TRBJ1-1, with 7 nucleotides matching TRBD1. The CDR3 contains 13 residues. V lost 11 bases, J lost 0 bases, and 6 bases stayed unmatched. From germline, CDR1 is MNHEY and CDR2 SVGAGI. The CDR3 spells CASRGEMNTEAFF. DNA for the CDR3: TGTGCCTCCAGGGGGGAAATGAACACTGAAGCTTTCTTT.

CDR3 bases: TGCGCCAGCAGCTTGGCCCCGGACAGGGATTACGAGCAGTACTTC. Its translation is CASSLAPDRDYEQYF. The chain combines TRBV5-1 with TRBJ2-5; 8 bases align to TRBD1. The J call may be mistaken, given a closer DNA end match to TRBJ2-7. Germline lookup yields CDR1 SGHRS and CDR2 YFSETQ. The CDR3 length is 15 residues.